The 13 T cell receptor beta chains below all came from one sample that was sequenced in a study of T cell responses to AZD1222 COVID-19 vaccine. Clones were sequenced by immunoSEQ multiplex PCR, and TCRdb holds only the in-frame ones, with some missing. The table has some 98,000 clones, about 88% seen once. Specimen: peripheral blood, collected 28 days after the second AZD1222 dose. These receptors all stem from an adult who received the AZD1222 COVID-19 vaccine.

CDR3 in amino acids: CASSSQAGVETDTQYF. The CDR3 DNA follows: TGTGCCAGCAGTTCGCAAGCGGGAGTGGAGACAGATACGCAGTATTTT. The V and J genes are TRBV27 and TRBJ2-3; 8 nucleotides agree with TRBD2. The germline gives CDR1 MNHEY, CDR2 SMNVEV (reference sequence). The CDR3 sequence is 16 residues long. The junction had 9 bases not matched to a gene; V was cut back by 4 bases and J by 3 bases.

V is TRBV5-1 and J is TRBJ1-1; 7 positions agree with TRBD1. Germline lookup yields CDR1 SGHRS and CDR2 YFSETQ. Trimming at V came to 2 bases and at J to 4 bases, leaving 8 bases not matched to a gene. The CDR3 runs 15 residues. CDR3 residues: CASSLGDRAITEAFF. The CDR3 region has the DNA TGCGCCAGCAGCTTAGGAGACAGGGCGATCACTGAAGCTTTCTTT.

This clone occurred once. The chain carries TRBV28 and TRBJ1-5; perhaps TRBD1 as D (5 bases). Germline V gene sequence: CDR1 MDHEN, CDR2 SYDVKM. This CDR3 spans 15 amino acids. Trimming removed 6 bases from V and 6 bases from J, with 18 bases in between. CDR3 region: CASSLGTEWGQPQHF. As DNA, the CDR3 is TGTGCCAGCAGCCTAGGGACGGAATGGGGTCAGCCCCAGCATTTT.

The chain uses TRBV19 and TRBJ1-3; weak D call: TRBD1 (5 bases). CDR3 length: 14 residues. Trimming cost V 5 bases and J 1 base, with 9 bases left between them. Germline V gene sequence: CDR1 LNHDA, CDR2 SQIVND (reference sequence). CDR3 region: CASSVTVSGNTIYF. The CDR3 bases are TGTGCCAGTAGTGTGACAGTTTCTGGAAACACCATATATTTT.

This chain uses TRBV28 with TRBJ1-3; possible D gene TRBD1, 6 bases. Germline V CDR1 and CDR2: MDHEN, SYDVKM. The CDR3 extends over 16 amino acids. V shed 5 bases and J shed 3 bases, with 17 bases lying between them. Here the CDR3 DNA reads TGTGCCAGCAGTAGTAGGGGGGATAATCTTGGAAACACCATATATTTT. Encoded protein: CASSSRGDNLGNTIYF.

CDR3 loop: CASSLGEETQYF. CDR3 nucleotide sequence: TGTGCCAGCAGCCTTGGGGAAGAGACCCAGTACTTC. The chain joins TRBV11-2 to TRBJ2-5, with D uncertain. This CDR3 is built from 12 residues. V gave up 5 bases and J gave up 3 bases, with 7 bases separating them. Germline V lookup: CDR1 SGHAT, CDR2 FQNNGV.

The chain has TRBV6-1 and TRBJ2-7; D not certain. Trimming took off 0 bases at V and 3 bases at J, with 6 bases between the two ends. From germline, CDR1 is MNHNS and CDR2 SASEGT. CDR3 length: 13 residues. In nucleotides, the CDR3 is TGTGCCAGCAGTGAAGCGGACGGCTACGAGCAGTACTTC. Translation: CASSEADGYEQYF.

The rearrangement uses TRBV7-6 and TRBJ2-3; 16 positions match TRBD2. The V gene's germline CDR1 is SGHVS and CDR2 FNYEAQ. The CDR3 consists of 19 residues. V was clipped by 5 bases and J by 1 base; unmatched bases: 9. CDR3 region: CASSPGLAGGVGGTDTQYF. The CDR3, as DNA: TGTGCCAGCAGCCCGGGACTAGCGGGAGGGGTAGGCGGCACAGATACGCAGTATTTT.

This sequence joins TRBV27 and TRBJ2-3, with 8 bases matching TRBD2. After removal of 5 bases from V and 7 bases from J, the junction contained 5 bases not matched to a gene. Germline V gene sequence: CDR1 MNHEY, CDR2 SMNVEV (reference sequence). The CDR3 length is 13 residues. The CDR3 protein is CASSPGGGNTQYF. The CDR3 DNA is TGTGCCAGCAGTCCCGGGGGGGGGAATACGCAGTATTTT.

V is TRBV5-8 and J is TRBJ2-1, with a weak D call TRBD1 (6 bases). Trimming took 2 bases from V and 10 from J, leaving 10 bases between them. This CDR3 contains 12 residues. The germline V gene encodes CDR1 SGHTS and CDR2 YDEGEE. Written as DNA, the CDR3 is TGTGCCAGCAGCTTCTACAGGGTAGAGCAGTTCTTC. It encodes CASSFYRVEQFF.

The V and J genes are TRBV10-1 and TRBJ2-1; no clear D gene. Germline V gene data show CDR1 as WNHNN and CDR2 as SYGVQD (reference sequence). Deletions cut 3 bases from V and 8 bases from J, with 14 bases between. This CDR3 comprises 14 residues. The CDR3 reads CASSDFKGYDEQFF. The DNA for the CDR3 is TGCGCCAGCAGTGATTTTAAAGGTTACGATGAGCAGTTCTTC.

This clone was seen once. This chain connects TRBV2 to TRBJ1-6; D is uncertain. The CDR3 covers 13 residues. Germline values: CDR1 SNHLY, CDR2 FYNNEI. Trimming took 5 bases from V and 8 from J, leaving 10 bases between them. CDR3: CASSNSRDSPLHF. The CDR3 DNA sequence: TGTGCCAGCAGTAATTCGAGAGATTCACCCCTCCACTTT.

The chain links TRBV9 to TRBJ1-2, with 10 nucleotides matching TRBD1. The trim removed 3 bases at V and 6 bases at J, leaving 8 bases unmatched. The CDR3 has 15 amino acids. CDR1 is SGDLS, CDR2 YYNGEE, per germline. The CDR3 loop is CASSAARTGGDGYTF. In DNA form, the CDR3 reads TGTGCCAGCAGCGCCGCCCGGACAGGGGGGGATGGCTACACCTTC.